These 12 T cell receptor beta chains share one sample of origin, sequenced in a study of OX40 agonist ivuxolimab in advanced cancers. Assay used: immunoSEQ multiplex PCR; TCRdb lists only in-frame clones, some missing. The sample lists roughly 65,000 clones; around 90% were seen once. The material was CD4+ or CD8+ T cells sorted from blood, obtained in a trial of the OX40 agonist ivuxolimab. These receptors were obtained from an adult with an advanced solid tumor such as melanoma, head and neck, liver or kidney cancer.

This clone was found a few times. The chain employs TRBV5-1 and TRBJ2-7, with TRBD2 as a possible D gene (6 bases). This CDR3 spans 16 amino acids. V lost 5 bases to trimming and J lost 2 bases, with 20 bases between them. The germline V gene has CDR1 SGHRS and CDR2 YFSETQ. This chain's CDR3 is CASSPATPGTAYEQYF. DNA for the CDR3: TGCGCCAGCAGTCCAGCGACCCCTGGGACTGCCTACGAGCAGTACTTC.

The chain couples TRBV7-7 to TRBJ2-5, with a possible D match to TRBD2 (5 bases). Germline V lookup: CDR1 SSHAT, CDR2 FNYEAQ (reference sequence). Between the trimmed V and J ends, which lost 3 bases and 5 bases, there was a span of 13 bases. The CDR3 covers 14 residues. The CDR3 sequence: CASSFQRTVETQYF. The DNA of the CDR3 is TGTGCCAGCAGCTTTCAGCGGACTGTGGAGACCCAGTACTTC.

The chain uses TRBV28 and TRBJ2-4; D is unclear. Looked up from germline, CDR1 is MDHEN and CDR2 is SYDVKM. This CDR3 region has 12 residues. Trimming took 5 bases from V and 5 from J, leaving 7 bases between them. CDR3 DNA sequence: TGTGCCAGCAGTGGGATACAAAACATTCAGTACTTC. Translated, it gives CASSGIQNIQYF.

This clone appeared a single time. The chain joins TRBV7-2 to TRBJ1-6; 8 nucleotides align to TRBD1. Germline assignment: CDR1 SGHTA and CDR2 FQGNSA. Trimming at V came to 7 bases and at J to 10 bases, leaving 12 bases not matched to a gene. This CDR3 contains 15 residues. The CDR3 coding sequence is TGTGCCAGCATCCTAGGAACAGGGGGTTTGTCACCCCTCCACTTT. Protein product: CASILGTGGLSPLHF.

CDR3 sequence: CASSYLGLGNSPLHF. CDR3 bases: TGTGCCAGCAGTTATTTGGGGTTGGGTAATTCACCCCTCCACTTT. The gene calls are TRBV6-6 and TRBJ1-6, with D uncertain. V lost 3 bases and J lost 6, with 12 bases in between. From germline, CDR1 is MNHNY and CDR2 SVGAGI (reference sequence). The CDR3 is made up of 15 amino acids.

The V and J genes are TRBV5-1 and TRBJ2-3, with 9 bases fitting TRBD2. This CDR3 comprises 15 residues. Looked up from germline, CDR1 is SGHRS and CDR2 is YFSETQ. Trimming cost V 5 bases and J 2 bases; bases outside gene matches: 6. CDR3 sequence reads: CASRRGGGPTDTQYF. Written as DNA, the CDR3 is TGCGCCAGCAGGCGCGGGGGGGGGCCCACAGATACGCAGTATTTT. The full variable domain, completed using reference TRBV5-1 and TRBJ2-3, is KAGVTQTPRYLIKTRGQQVTLSCSPISGHRSVSWYQQTPGQGLQFLFEYFSETQRNKGNFPGRFSGRQFSNSRSEMNVSTLELGDSALYLCASRRGGGPTDTQYFGPGTRLTVL.

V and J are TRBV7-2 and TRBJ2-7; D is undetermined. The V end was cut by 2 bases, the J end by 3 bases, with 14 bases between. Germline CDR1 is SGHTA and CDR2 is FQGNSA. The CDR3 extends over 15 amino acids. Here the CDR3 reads CASSLRADVGYEQYF. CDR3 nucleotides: TGTGCCAGCAGCTTAAGGGCAGATGTGGGCTACGAGCAGTACTTC.

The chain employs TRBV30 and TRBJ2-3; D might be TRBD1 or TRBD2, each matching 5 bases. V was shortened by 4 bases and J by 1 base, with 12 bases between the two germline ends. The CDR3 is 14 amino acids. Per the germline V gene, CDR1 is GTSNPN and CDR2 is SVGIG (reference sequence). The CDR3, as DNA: TGTGCCTGGATAGAACGGGGCGGCACAGATACGCAGTATTTT. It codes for CAWIERGGTDTQYF.

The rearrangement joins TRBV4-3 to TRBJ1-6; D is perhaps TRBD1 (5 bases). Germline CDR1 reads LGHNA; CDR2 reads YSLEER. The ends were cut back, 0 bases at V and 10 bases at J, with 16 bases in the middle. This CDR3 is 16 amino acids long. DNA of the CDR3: TGCGCCAGCAGCCAAGATCTGAGGGGCGCAGCCTCACCCCTCCACTTT. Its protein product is CASSQDLRGAASPLHF.

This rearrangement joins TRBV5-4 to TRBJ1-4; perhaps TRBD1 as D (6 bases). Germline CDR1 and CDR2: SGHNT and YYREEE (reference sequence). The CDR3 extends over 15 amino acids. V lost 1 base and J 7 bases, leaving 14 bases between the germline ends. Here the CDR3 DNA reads TGTGCCAGCAGCTTGCAGGGGAAAGGGGGTGAAAAACTGTTTTTT. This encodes CASSLQGKGGEKLFF.

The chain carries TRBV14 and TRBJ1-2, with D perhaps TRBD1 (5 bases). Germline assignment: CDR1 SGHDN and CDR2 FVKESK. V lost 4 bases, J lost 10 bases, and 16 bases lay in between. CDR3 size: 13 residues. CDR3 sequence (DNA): TGTGCCAGCAGCCTACGGGGGGGTAGCGTCTACACCTTC. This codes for CASSLRGGSVYTF.

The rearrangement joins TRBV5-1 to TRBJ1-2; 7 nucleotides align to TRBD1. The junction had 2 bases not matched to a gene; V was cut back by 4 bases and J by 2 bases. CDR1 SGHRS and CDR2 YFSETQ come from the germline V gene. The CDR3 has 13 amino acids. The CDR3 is CASSPGQNYGYTF. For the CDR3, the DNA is TGCGCCAGCAGCCCGGGACAGAACTATGGCTACACCTTC.